These 25 T cell receptor beta chains originate from one sample sequenced in a study of T cell responses to AZD1222 COVID-19 vaccine. Profiling relied on immunoSEQ multiplex PCR, and the TCRdb table lists in-frame clones only, not all of them. The sample holds about 54,000 clones, roughly nine tenths seen once. Specimen: peripheral blood, collected 28 days after the second AZD1222 dose. These receptors all stem from an adult who received the AZD1222 COVID-19 vaccine.

The chain employs TRBV29-1 and TRBJ2-5; no definite D call. V shed 6 bases and J shed 7 bases, with 9 bases lying between them. This CDR3 spans 10 amino acids. Germline values: CDR1 SQVTM, CDR2 ANQGSEA. The CDR3 reads CSVVLRTQYF. CDR3 in DNA: TGCAGCGTGGTTCTCAGGACCCAGTACTTC.

This clone has a single count. V is TRBV11-2 and J is TRBJ2-2; 9 bases match TRBD2. V lost 3 bases, J lost 4 bases, and 3 bases stayed unmatched. This CDR3 has 15 residues. Germline lookup yields CDR1 SGHAT and CDR2 FQNNGV. The CDR3 DNA follows: TGTGCCAGCAGCTTTAGCGGGGGAGCCACCGGGGAGCTGTTTTTT. Translation gives CASSFSGGATGELFF.

The chain carries TRBV7-9 and TRBJ1-4, with 8 bases aligning to TRBD1. From germline, CDR1 is SEHNR and CDR2 FQNEAQ (reference sequence). The CDR3 covers 15 residues. V lost 5 bases and J lost 8; bases outside the gene matches: 10. CDR3 sequence reads: CASSPRTGRNEKLFF. CDR3 sequence (DNA): TGTGCCAGCAGCCCCCGGACAGGGAGGAACGAAAAACTGTTTTTT.

CDR3 residues: CASSLVGTNYEQYF. In DNA, the CDR3 is TGTGCCAGCAGCTTAGTTGGGACTAACTACGAGCAGTACTTC. This rearrangement joins TRBV7-2 to TRBJ2-7, with 7 bases identical to TRBD2. V shed 1 base and J 3 bases; nucleotides not matched to a gene: 3. The CDR3 has 14 residues. The germline V gene encodes CDR1 SGHTA and CDR2 FQGNSA.

The chain combines TRBV7-9 with TRBJ2-1, with 9 bases matching TRBD2. After removal of 8 bases from V and 3 bases from J, the junction contained 26 bases not matched to a gene. Germline V gene data show CDR1 as SEHNR and CDR2 as FQNEAQ (reference sequence). The CDR3 spans 21 residues. CDR3: CASSRVAGGLGGRWGYNEQFF. CDR3 in DNA: TGTGCCAGCTCCAGGGTGGCGGGAGGGCTTGGAGGCAGGTGGGGCTACAATGAGCAGTTCTTC.

Here the CDR3 reads CASFLGTGTHRPYGYTF. DNA of the CDR3: TGTGCCAGCTTCTTAGGGACAGGGACCCATAGACCCTATGGCTACACCTTC. J is TRBJ1-2 and V is TRBV2; 9 bases align to TRBD1. The CDR3 length is 17 residues. CDR1 is SNHLY, CDR2 FYNNEI, per germline. V gave up 8 bases and J gave up 4 bases; unmatched junction bases: 17.

This clone was observed once. This rearrangement joins TRBV6-5 to TRBJ1-2; perhaps TRBD1 as D (5 bases). Germline V gene data show CDR1 as MNHEY and CDR2 as SVGAGI. Trimming removed 3 bases from V and 3 bases from J, with 8 bases in between. The length of the CDR3 is 13 residues. The CDR3 coding sequence is TGTGCCAGCAGTTATCCAGGGTACTATGGCTACACCTTC. Its translation is CASSYPGYYGYTF.

The rearrangement links TRBV7-9 to TRBJ2-1, with D perhaps matching TRBD2 (5 bases). This CDR3 is 14 amino acids long. Germline loops: CDR1 SEHNR, CDR2 FQNEAQ (reference sequence). V lost 1 base to trimming and J lost 10 bases, with 14 bases between them. This chain's CDR3 is CASSLGRLAWEQFF. CDR3 in DNA: TGTGCCAGCAGCTTAGGTCGGCTAGCTTGGGAGCAGTTCTTC.

V usage is TRBV6-2 or TRBV6-3 and J usage is TRBJ1-1; no clear D gene. CDR3 length: 14 residues. The ends were cut back, 0 bases at V and 1 base at J, with 6 bases in the middle. Looked up from germline, CDR1 is MNHEY and CDR2 is SVGEGT. CDR3 region: CASSYSLGNTEAFF. CDR3 nucleotide sequence: TGTGCCAGCAGTTACTCATTAGGGAACACTGAAGCTTTCTTT.

The chain carries TRBV28 and TRBJ2-7; TRBD1 matches at 8 bases. Per the germline V gene, CDR1 is MDHEN and CDR2 is SYDVKM. The CDR3 covers 14 residues. V lost 5 bases to trimming and J lost 2 bases; unmatched junction nucleotides: 5. The CDR3 coding sequence is TGTGCCAGCAGTCTCAGGGGGCCGCCCTACGAGCAGTACTTC. Amino acids: CASSLRGPPYEQYF.

V is TRBV10-2 and J is TRBJ2-5; TRBD1 matches 8 bases. The CDR3 covers 13 residues. Germline V gene sequence: CDR1 WSHSY, CDR2 SAAADI. The J segment lost 7 bases and the V segment lost 7 bases, leaving 8 bases of the junction unmatched. CDR3 sequence reads: CASIRTGQGTQYF. CDR3 DNA sequence: TGCGCCAGCATTCGGACAGGGCAGGGGACCCAGTACTTC.

The chain carries TRBV7-9 and TRBJ2-3; D possibly corresponds to TRBD2 (5 bases). Germline lookup yields CDR1 SEHNR and CDR2 FQNEAQ (reference sequence). This CDR3 is built from 15 residues. Between the trimmed V and J ends, which lost 5 bases and 2 bases, there was a span of 14 bases. As DNA, the CDR3 is TGTGCCAGCAGCCAGCACGGGAAATCCACAGATACGCAGTATTTT. Its translation is CASSQHGKSTDTQYF. Full variable domain (outside the CDR3, taken from reference TRBV7-9 and TRBJ2-3): DTGVSQNPRHKITKRGQNVTFRCDPISEHNRLYWYRQTLGQGPEFLTYFQNEAQLEKSRLLSDRFSAERPKGSFSTLEIQRTEQGDSAMYLCASSQHGKSTDTQYFGPGTRLTVL.

The rearrangement joins TRBV2 to TRBJ1-1; tentatively, D is TRBD1 (5 bases). With 7 bases removed from V and 2 bases from J, the gap between germline ends came to 17 bases. Per germline, CDR1 SNHLY and CDR2 FYNNEI. This CDR3 contains 15 residues. The CDR3 DNA is TGTGCCAGCACCCTAGAGGAGGGGAGAAACACTGAAGCTTTCTTT. It is translated as CASTLEEGRNTEAFF.

The chain recombines TRBV4-3 with TRBJ2-3, with 7 bases lining up with TRBD1. CDR3 size: 19 residues. V dropped 0 bases and J dropped 4; count of bases not matched to a gene: 16. The germline gives CDR1 LGHNA, CDR2 YSLEER. The CDR3 DNA is TGCGCCAGCAGCCAAGATCAAGGGGGCGATTTCGTGTATCCAGATACGCAGTATTTT. Translation gives CASSQDQGGDFVYPDTQYF.

V gene TRBV6-5 combines with J gene TRBJ2-1; a possible D gene is TRBD1 (5 bases). CDR1 is MNHEY and CDR2 is SVGAGI in the germline V gene. The CDR3 consists of 14 residues. The V gene lost 6 bases and the J gene lost 5 bases, with 14 bases spanning the gap. The chain's CDR3 is CASSSWGRNNEQFF. CDR3 nucleotide sequence: TGTGCCAGCAGCTCATGGGGCAGGAACAATGAGCAGTTCTTC.

The V gene is TRBV7-6, the J gene TRBJ2-7, with 8 bases that match TRBD2. The junction had 6 bases not matched to a gene; V was cut back by 1 base and J by 1 base. The germline CDR1 and CDR2 sequences are SGHVS and FNYEAQ. The CDR3 length is 16 residues. The CDR3 spells CASSLERGLGSYEQYF. The CDR3 bases are TGTGCCAGCAGCTTAGAGAGGGGACTAGGTTCCTACGAGCAGTACTTC.

This chain's CDR3 is CATSRDRGRDEQFF. The DNA of the CDR3 is TGTGCCACCAGCAGAGACAGGGGGCGCGATGAGCAGTTCTTC. The chain employs TRBV15 and TRBJ2-1; TRBD1 matches 8 bases. Germline V gives CDR1 LNHNV, CDR2 YYDKDF (reference sequence). V lost 0 bases to trimming and J lost 8 bases; unmatched junction nucleotides: 3. CDR3 size: 14 residues.

This clone was observed a single time. The chain combines TRBV7-9 with TRBJ2-3, with 9 bases that match TRBD1. Germline V lookup: CDR1 SEHNR, CDR2 FQNEAQ (reference sequence). The CDR3 covers 15 residues. J gave up 3 bases and V 4 bases, and 5 bases lay outside the gene matches. This CDR3 is CASSSRQGGTDTQYF. As DNA, the CDR3 is TGTGCCAGCAGCTCCCGACAGGGGGGGACAGATACGCAGTATTTT.

This clone showed up just a few times. The J gene is TRBJ2-7, the V gene TRBV7-2, with 7 nucleotides matching TRBD2. The CDR3 spans 15 residues. V lost 4 bases and J lost 0; bases outside the gene matches: 6. Germline V gene lookup returns CDR1 SGHTA and CDR2 FQGNSA. The CDR3 region has the DNA TGTGCCAGCAGCTCCTCTAGCGGTACCTCCTACGAGCAGTACTTC. Its protein product is CASSSSSGTSYEQYF.

V and J are TRBV6-5 and TRBJ2-3; D uncertain. CDR1 MNHEY and CDR2 SVGAGI come from the germline V gene. V was cut by 6 bases and J by 0 bases, with 7 bases left in between. The CDR3 totals 13 residues. This CDR3 is CASRLESTDTQYF. The CDR3 DNA sequence: TGTGCCAGCAGACTGGAGAGCACAGATACGCAGTATTTT.

V and J are TRBV5-1 and TRBJ2-2, with 10 bases matching TRBD2. Trimming took 4 bases from V and 2 from J; bases not matched to a gene: 8. CDR1 and CDR2 from the germline V gene are SGHRS and YFSETQ. CDR3 length: 17 amino acids. The CDR3 here is CASSLSIAGGNTGELFF. The CDR3, as DNA: TGCGCCAGCAGCCTCTCGATAGCGGGAGGAAACACCGGGGAGCTGTTTTTT.

This clone appeared a single time. The rearrangement links TRBV2 to TRBJ1-2; D is ambiguous. Germline values: CDR1 SNHLY, CDR2 FYNNEI. This CDR3 is 17 amino acids long. Trimming left V 1 base short and J 0 bases short, with 15 bases between. This CDR3 reads CASSEVWPSQSNYGYTF. The CDR3 coding sequence is TGTGCCAGCAGTGAAGTTTGGCCCAGCCAATCTAACTATGGCTACACCTTC.

The chain combines TRBV27 with TRBJ2-7; D assignment may be TRBD1 or TRBD2 (6 bases each). Trimming cost V 0 bases and J 3 bases, with 15 bases left between them. The V gene's germline CDR1 is MNHEY and CDR2 SMNVEV (reference sequence). The CDR3 extends over 16 amino acids. In DNA form, the CDR3 reads TGTGCCAGCAGTTTATCAGGGGGGAGTGGAGGCTACGAGCAGTACTTC. Its translation: CASSLSGGSGGYEQYF.

The CDR3 here is CASRGEGTDTQYF. In DNA, the CDR3 is TGTGCCAGCAGGGGGGAAGGCACAGATACGCAGTATTTT. V gene TRBV11-3 combines with J gene TRBJ2-3; D may correspond to TRBD1 or TRBD2 (5 bases each). V was shortened by 6 bases and J by 1 base, with 8 bases between the two germline ends. Germline V gives CDR1 SGHNT, CDR2 YENEEA. There are 13 residues in the CDR3.

The V gene is TRBV11-2, the J gene TRBJ1-1; D call uncertain. Trimming took 0 bases from V and 5 from J, leaving 13 bases between them. CDR1 and CDR2 from the germline V gene are SGHAT and FQNNGV. The CDR3 is 15 amino acids. The DNA of the CDR3 is TGTGCCAGCAGCTTAGAGGCGAGCGGGTGGACTGAAGCTTTCTTT. Translated, it gives CASSLEASGWTEAFF.